This T cell receptor beta chain appears in the sequencing data of a study of T cells in Graves' hyperthyroidism and ophthalmopathy. Per germline, CDR1 SEHNR and CDR2 FQNEAQ (reference sequence). This CDR3 is built from 16 residues. Trimming took off 5 bases at V and 3 bases at J, with 16 bases between the two ends. Calling Graves' hyperthyroidism stable meant ophthalmopathy did not progress within 18 months. There were TCR beta CDR3 regions amplified from RNA transcripts. The TCR CDR3 was amplified in a first-round RT-PCR using the HTBI primer set. TCRdb ran MiXCR on the multiplex PCR reads and lists one entry per CDR3 protein. This table has around 500,000 distinct CDR3 sequences, 14% appearing once.

Sequenced: blood. The chain couples TRBV7-9 to TRBJ2-2, with a possible D match to TRBD1 (5 bases). The receptor's source is a woman in her thirties or forties with Graves' hyperthyroidism. The CDR3, as DNA: TGTGCCAGCAGCGACCTCCCCAGGGCCGACACCGGGGAGCTGTTTTTT. Translating gives CASSDLPRADTGELFF.